A selection of T cell receptor beta chains follows, all from one sample in a study of CD8+CD57+ T cells in acquired aplastic anemia. TCRdb recomputed calls from the reads with MiXCR, one row per CDR3 protein. The sample lists 150,000 to 200,000 distinct CDR3 sequences; less than 60% were seen once. The sample was sorted CD4+, CD8+, or CD8+CD57+ T cells (not recorded which) from PBMCs. The receptors shown here come from a human donor with aplastic anemia. CDR3s include the opening cysteine and the closing phenylalanine or tryptophan. The D gene is left open where the match is weak. Clone size is shown for a subset of rows, as once, few, many or a class of expanded clone.

TRBV2	few	TRBJ1-1	NA	9	TGTGCCAGTGGACAAGAAGCTTTCTTT	CASGQEAFF
TRBV11-2	many	TRBJ2-7	TRBD2	14	TGTGCCAGCAGCTTCCAATCGGGGGGAGGCGAGCAGTACTTC	CASSFQSGGGEQYF
TRBV6-5	many	TRBJ2-1	NA	13	TGTGCCAGCAGTTCCCCCGGAAGCTTCGCGCAGTTCTTC	CASSSPGSFAQFF
TRBV20-1	many	TRBJ1-1	NA	15	TGCAGTGCTGCCCCGATTGGGGTAGTGAACACTGAAGCTTTCTTT	CSAAPIGVVNTEAFF
TRBV25-1	NA	TRBJ2-7	NA	14	TGTGCCAGCAGCGCGGGAAGTTTTCCCTACGAGCAGTACTTC	CASSAGSFPYEQYF
TRBV20-1	few	TRBJ2-5	TRBD1	18	TGCAGTGCTAGTCTTGTGGGACAGGGGGCGAGGCTGCAAGAGACCCAGTACTTC	CSASLVGQGARLQETQYF
TRBV14	NA	TRBJ2-7	TRBD1	14	TGTGCCAGCAGCCAGGGAGGGACAGGGCGCGAGCAGTACTTC	CASSQGGTGREQYF
TRBV19	many	TRBJ1-5	NA	17	TGTGCCAGTTCCCTATCCCTCCTTGACAGGCTCAATCAGCCCCAGCATTTT	CASSLSLLDRLNQPQHF
TRBV6-5	many	TRBJ2-7	NA	14	TGTGCCAGCAGTTACTCGGAAGGTATTTACGAGCAGTACTTC	CASSYSEGIYEQYF
TRBV6-5	many	TRBJ2-3	NA	13	TGTGCCAGCAGTTTGAGGTTAACAGATACGCAGTATTTT	CASSLRLTDTQYF
TRBV5-1	many	TRBJ2-1	NA	14	TGCGCCAGCAGCTTGCTCGTGGGAGGCGGGGAGCAGTTCTTC	CASSLLVGGGEQFF
TRBV7-9	NA	TRBJ2-1	NA	13	TGTGCCAGCAGCTCCACCACCTACAATGAGCAGTTCTTC	CASSSTTYNEQFF
TRBV15	many	TRBJ1-5	NA	15	TGTGCCACCAGCAGAGATTTAGACAGCAATCAGCCCCAGCATTTT	CATSRDLDSNQPQHF
TRBV6-6	many	TRBJ1-1	NA	14	TGTGCCAGCAGTTACGGGCCCTTGAACACTGAAGCTTTCTTT	CASSYGPLNTEAFF
TRBV10-2	NA	TRBJ2-1	NA	15	TGCGCCAGCAGTGAGGGGAGGCCCTACGACAATGAGCAGTTCTTC	CASSEGRPYDNEQFF
TRBV10-3	NA	TRBJ2-5	TRBD2	18	TGTGCCACTCAAATTCGACTAGCGGGAGGACCTCTGGTAGAGACCCAGCACTTC	CATQIRLAGGPLVETQHF
TRBV20-1	NA	TRBJ2-7	TRBD2	16	TGCAGCGCTAGGGGACTAGCGGGAGGGCCTAGGGTCGAGCAGTACTTC	CSARGLAGGPRVEQYF
TRBV2	NA	TRBJ1-3	TRBD1	14	TGTGCCAGCCAGGGGGGGTCGCCTGGAAACACCATATATTTT	CASQGGSPGNTIYF
TRBV25-1	NA	TRBJ1-4	NA	14	TGTGCCAGCAGTGAACGGGGGGTTGGGGAAAAACTGTTTTTT	CASSERGVGEKLFF
TRBV25-1	few	TRBJ1-1	NA	12	TGTGCCAGCAGAACAGGGTCAGGTGAAGCTTTCTTT	CASRTGSGEAFF
TRBV20-1	NA	TRBJ2-7	NA	14	TGCAGTGCTAGAGGGTTCAGGCTAGGGTACGAGCAGTACTTC	CSARGFRLGYEQYF
TRBV10-3	NA	TRBJ1-1	TRBD1	15	TGTGCCATCAAAGAGGAGGGGGCGACTGTCACTGAAGCTTTCTTT	CAIKEEGATVTEAFF
TRBV19	few	TRBJ1-6	NA	13	TGTGCCAGTAGTATAGCCGGATACTCACCCCTCCACTTT	CASSIAGYSPLHF
TRBV7-3	many	TRBJ2-1	NA	15	TGTGCCAGCAGCCCAACTAGCCTAACCTACAATGAGCAGTTCTTC	CASSPTSLTYNEQFF
TRBV24-1	many	TRBJ2-1	TRBD1	19	TGTGCCACCAGTTCGACGGTTGGGACTGGGACAGGAGCTACCAATGAGCAGTTCTTC	CATSSTVGTGTGATNEQFF
TRBV19	NA	TRBJ2-1	TRBD2	14	TGTGCCAGTAGTCTCGGGACTAGCGGTACTGAGCAGTTCTTC	CASSLGTSGTEQFF
TRBV25-1	NA	TRBJ2-1	TRBD2	14	TGTGCCAGCAGTACTAGCGGGAGCTGGAATGAGCAGTTCTTC	CASSTSGSWNEQFF
TRBV4-3	many	TRBJ1-2	NA	14	TGCGCCAGCAGCCAAGGTACTATCGGCTATGGCTACACCTTC	CASSQGTIGYGYTF
TRBV5-1	NA	TRBJ1-4	TRBD1	14	TGCGCCAGCAGACCCGAAGGGGGCGGTGAAAAACTGTTTTTT	CASRPEGGGEKLFF
TRBV5-5	many	TRBJ2-7	NA	15	TGTGCCAGCAGCCTGGACGGCAGGCCCTCCTACGAGCAGTACTTC	CASSLDGRPSYEQYF
TRBV2	NA	TRBJ2-7	NA	14	TGTGCCAGCAGTCTGGTGGGCGGGGCCTACGAGCAGTACTTC	CASSLVGGAYEQYF
TRBV10-3	once	TRBJ2-7	TRBD1	15	TGTGCCATCACGCCGACAGGGATGTCCTCCTACGAGCAGTACTTC	CAITPTGMSSYEQYF
TRBV5-4	many	TRBJ1-1	NA	16	TGTGCCAGCAGCTTGGCCCGGGGACTGATGAACACTGAAGCTTTCTTT	CASSLARGLMNTEAFF
TRBV7-9	many	TRBJ2-3	NA	14	TGTGCCAGCAGCTTACGTCCAGGCACAGATACGCAGTATTTT	CASSLRPGTDTQYF
TRBV6-1	few	TRBJ1-5	NA	14	TGTGCCAGCAGAACAGGGCTGGGAAATCAGCCCCAGCATTTT	CASRTGLGNQPQHF
TRBV5-1	many	TRBJ2-3	NA	16	TGCGCCAGCAGAGGAGCAGGGAATACTAGCACAGATACGCAGTATTTT	CASRGAGNTSTDTQYF
TRBV7-2	NA	TRBJ2-7	TRBD2	11	TGTACCAGCATCTCGACTAGCGGGCAGTACTTC	CTSISTSGQYF
TRBV14	NA	TRBJ1-2	NA	12	TGTGCCAGCAGCCCCGCGGGACATGGCTACACCTTC	CASSPAGHGYTF
TRBV5-1	many	TRBJ2-3	NA	15	TGCGCCAGCAGCTTGGCAGGCGGATGGGAAGATACGCAGTATTTT	CASSLAGGWEDTQYF
TRBV12-3/TRBV12-4	NA	TRBJ1-2	NA	12	TGTGCCAGCAGTTCTGCTAACTATGGCCACACCTTC	CASSSANYGHTF
TRBV7-2	NA	TRBJ2-7	NA	12	TGTGCCAGCAGCCCAATCGGGTACGAGCAGTACTTC	CASSPIGYEQYF
TRBV19	NA	TRBJ1-1	NA	17	TGTGCCAGCTCGGCGACCCGGGACCGATTCATGAACACTGAAGCTTTCTTT	CASSATRDRFMNTEAFF
TRBV7-3	NA	TRBJ1-6	NA	14	TGTGCCAGCAGCTTAAGAGGGACCGGTTCACCCCTCCACTTT	CASSLRGTGSPLHF
TRBV9	many	TRBJ1-1	NA	12	TGTGCCAGCAGCGGGCTGAACACTGAAGCTTTCTTT	CASSGLNTEAFF
TRBV20-1	many	TRBJ1-1	NA	13	TGCAGTGCTGGGAGGGGCGCTTCCACTGAAGCTTTCTTT	CSAGRGASTEAFF
TRBV24-1	NA	TRBJ1-1	NA	14	TGTGCCACCAGTGAAAGCCGACAGAACACTGAAGCTTTCTTT	CATSESRQNTEAFF
TRBV29-1	few	TRBJ1-2	NA	13	TGCAGCGTTGAGAAACAGCGCGTTTATGGCTACACCTTC	CSVEKQRVYGYTF
TRBV6-1	many	TRBJ2-7	NA	15	TGTGCCAGCAGTGAAATAAGGAGCTCCCTAGGCGAGCAGTACTTC	CASSEIRSSLGEQYF
TRBV18	few	TRBJ2-7	NA	15	TGTGCCAGCTCACCTTTTTATCAGGGAGCGTACGAGCAGTACTTC	CASSPFYQGAYEQYF